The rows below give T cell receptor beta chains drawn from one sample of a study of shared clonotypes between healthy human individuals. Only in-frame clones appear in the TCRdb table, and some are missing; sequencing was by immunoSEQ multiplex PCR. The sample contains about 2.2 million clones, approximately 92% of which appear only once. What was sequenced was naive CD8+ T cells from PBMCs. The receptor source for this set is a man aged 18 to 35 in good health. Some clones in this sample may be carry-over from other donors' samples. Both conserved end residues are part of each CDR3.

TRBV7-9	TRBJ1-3	CASSPVLRISGNTIYF
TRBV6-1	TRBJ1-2	CASSEGWLAYGYTF
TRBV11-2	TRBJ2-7	CASSLGVGSGHYEQYF
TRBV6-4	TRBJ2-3	CASSDGTSGKPTDTQYF
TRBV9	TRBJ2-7	CASSVSPIGSYEQYF
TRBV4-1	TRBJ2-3	CASSHRNTDTQYF
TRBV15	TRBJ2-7	CATSSPRDRVRYEQYF
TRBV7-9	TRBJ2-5	CASNGDRPAQYF
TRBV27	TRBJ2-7	CASGVTGGYNEQYF
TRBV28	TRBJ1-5	CASSLHDSNQPQHF
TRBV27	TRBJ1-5	CASSKMGNQPQHF
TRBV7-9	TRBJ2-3	CASSLVTASDTQYF
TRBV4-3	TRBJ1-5	CASSQVWSANQPQHF
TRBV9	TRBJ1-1	CASSVGVRNTEAFF
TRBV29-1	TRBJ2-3	CSVVGGGSRTDTQYF
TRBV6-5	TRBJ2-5	CASSGNRGGETQYF
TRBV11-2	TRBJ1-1	CASSPRTENTEAFF
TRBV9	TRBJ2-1	CASSVPDSRNEQFF
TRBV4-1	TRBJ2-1	CASSRGTGALNEQFF
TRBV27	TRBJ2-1	CASSLTSGGPNEQFF
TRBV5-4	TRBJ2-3	CASSSGQSPSTDTQYF
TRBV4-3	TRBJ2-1	CASSQGLDNNEQFF
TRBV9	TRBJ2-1	CASSPSGLAGHYNEQFF
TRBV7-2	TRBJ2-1	CASRPLLAGELQFF
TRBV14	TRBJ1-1	CASSLGTGHMNTEAFF
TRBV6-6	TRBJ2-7	CASSYLMVAGVDEQYF
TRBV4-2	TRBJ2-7	CASSQVGTSPQDEQYF
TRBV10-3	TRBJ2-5	CAISGGTSGSLGETQYF
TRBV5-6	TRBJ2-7	CASSLLLRGPEWYF
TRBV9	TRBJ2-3	CASSVDYRVPDTQYF
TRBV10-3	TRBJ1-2	CAISALGDSGYGYTF
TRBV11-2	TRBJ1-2	CASSWTHRDFTNYGYTF
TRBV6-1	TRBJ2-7	CASMIAGPYEQYF
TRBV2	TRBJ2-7	CASRSSLRTEGYEQYF
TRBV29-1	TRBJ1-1	CSVGGGQLNTEAFF
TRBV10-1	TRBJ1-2	CASSELPGHGYTF
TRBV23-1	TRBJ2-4	CAGTRRSAKNIQYF
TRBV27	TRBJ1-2	CASSLFRGDYGYTF
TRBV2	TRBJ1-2	CASSEAGENRYGYTF